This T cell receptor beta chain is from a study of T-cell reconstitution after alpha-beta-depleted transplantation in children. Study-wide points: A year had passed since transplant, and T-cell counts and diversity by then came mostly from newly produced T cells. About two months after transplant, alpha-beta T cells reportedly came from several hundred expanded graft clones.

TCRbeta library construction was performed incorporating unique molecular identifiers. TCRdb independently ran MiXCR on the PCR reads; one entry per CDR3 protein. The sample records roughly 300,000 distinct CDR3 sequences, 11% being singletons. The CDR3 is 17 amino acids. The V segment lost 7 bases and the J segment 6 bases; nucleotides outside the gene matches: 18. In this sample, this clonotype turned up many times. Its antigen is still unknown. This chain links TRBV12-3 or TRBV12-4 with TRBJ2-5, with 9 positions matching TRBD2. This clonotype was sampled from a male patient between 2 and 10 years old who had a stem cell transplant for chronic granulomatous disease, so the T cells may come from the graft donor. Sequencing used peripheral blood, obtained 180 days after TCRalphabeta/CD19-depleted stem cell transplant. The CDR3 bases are TGTGCCAGCACCCTAGGTAGCGGGAGTATCATGGTGAAGACCCAGTACTTC. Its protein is CASTLGSGSIMVKTQYF.